This TCR beta chain was recorded in a study of somatic mutations in cytotoxic T cells in rheumatoid arthritis. Study information: Flow cytometry sorted some V beta antibody-stained T-cell populations to nearly 100% purity, V beta1+ cells among them being sequenced for TCRB.

Clones were sequenced by immunoSEQ multiplex PCR, and TCRdb holds only the in-frame ones, with some missing. The repertoire holds roughly 10,000 clones, approximately 90% seen once, with about 1% in the top ten. Remarks on this clone: Its target is unknown.

Positive selection with magnetic beads achieved the isolation of CD4+ and CD8+ cells, followed by a flow cytometry check of purity. General observations from the study: There were about an eighth of the roughly 65 patients in whom the largest CD8+ clone exceeded 20% of CD8+ cells.

Germline CDR1 SGHTA, CDR2 FQGNSA. This CDR3 region has 16 residues. V trimming: 3 bases; J trimming: 5 bases; junction bases outside the gene matches: 11. V is TRBV7-2 and J is TRBJ2-5, with TRBD1 identical over 8 bases. Sequencing used CD4+ T cells sorted from blood. The sequence was obtained from a woman aged 18 to 35 with rheumatoid arthritis. The CDR3: CASSLSAWTGRETQYF. The CDR3 region has the DNA TGTGCCAGCAGCTTGTCGGCGTGGACAGGGCGGGAGACCCAGTACTTC.